This T cell receptor (beta chain) is drawn from a study of blood T cell repertoires in COVID-19. The authors' processing: Counts of nucleated cells, estimated from reference gene primer amplification, were obtained. Method: immunoSEQ multiplex PCR; TCRdb's copy keeps in-frame clones and lacks some. The DNA was the basis for D and trimming; V, J and clone size are from that table. The sample has 140,000 to 150,000 clones, approximately 87% seen once; the top ten hold over 35%. CDR1 SGHTA and CDR2 FQGTGA come from the germline V gene. With 2 bases removed from V and 2 bases from J, the gap between germline ends came to 6 bases. The CDR3 contains 13 residues.

The sample consisted of peripheral blood. The chain is built from TRBV7-3 and TRBJ1-1; D call uncertain. This clonotype originated in a human donor in a cohort sampled during active COVID-19. The CDR3 protein is CASSLFPNTEAFF. The CDR3 bases are TGTGCCAGCAGCTTATTCCCAAACACTGAAGCTTTCTTT. Full variable domain (remainder filled in from reference TRBV7-3 and TRBJ1-1): GAGVSQTPSNKVTEKGKYVELRCDPISGHTALYWYRQSLGQGPEFLIYFQGTGAADDSGLPNDRFFAVRPEGSVSTLKIQRTERGDSAVYLCASSLFPNTEAFFGQGTRLTVV.